These 27 T cell receptor beta chains were sequenced from one sample in a study of regulatory T cells in long-lasting Graves disease. According to the study, TCR beta libraries were built with iRepertoire HTBI primers and CDR3-region Arm-PCR. TCRdb reprocessed the multiplex PCR reads via MiXCR and lists one record per CDR3 protein. The repertoire consists of fewer than 400,000 distinct CDR3 sequences, with about 20% occurring once and the leading ten covering less than 35%. Time point: persistent/refractory GD, antithyroid drugs over 5 years with positive TRAb. Scientists built the TCR library using RNA that was extracted from PBMCs. Sequenced here: peripheral blood mononuclear cells (PBMCs), sampled when the disease was refractory, from a patient treated with antithyroid drugs. The receptors originated from a female donor with Graves disease.

The sample holds a few counts of this clonotype. This chain links TRBV19 with TRBJ2-7; a possible D gene is TRBD1 (5 bases). From germline, CDR1 is LNHDA and CDR2 SQIVND (reference sequence). V was pared by 6 bases and J by 5 bases, with 14 bases between. The CDR3 contains 13 residues. The CDR3 loop reads CASSEAFRDEQYF. CDR3 DNA sequence: TGTGCCAGTAGCGAGGCTTTCAGGGACGAGCAGTACTTC.

V usage is TRBV20-1 and J usage is TRBJ2-7; 8 nucleotides line up with TRBD1. V shed 6 bases, J shed 0 bases, and the junction held 4 bases outside the gene matches. The CDR3 covers 13 residues. CDR1 and CDR2 (germline): DFQATT, SNEGSKA (reference sequence). CDR3 bases: TGCAGTGCCGGGACAGGTGTCTCCTACGAGCAGTACTTC. It encodes CSAGTGVSYEQYF.

This clonotype was observed a single time. V is TRBV20-1 and J is TRBJ1-5; no firm D call. Germline V lookup: CDR1 DFQATT, CDR2 SNEGSKA (reference sequence). The CDR3 runs to 15 residues. V lost 6 bases, J lost 7 bases, and 22 bases lay in between. The DNA of the CDR3 is TGCAGTGCAATAGGTTCGGATTGGCCGGGGCAGCCCCAGCATTTT. Residues: CSAIGSDWPGQPQHF.

This chain links TRBV10-1 with TRBJ1-1; TRBD1 agrees at 7 bases. CDR1 and CDR2 (germline): WNHNN, SYGVQD (reference sequence). V gave up 10 bases and J gave up 3 bases; unmatched junction bases: 14. CDR3 length equals 15 residues. CDR3 loop: CATSPGQLEDTEAFF. The CDR3 coding sequence is TGCGCCACGTCTCCGGGACAGTTAGAGGACACTGAAGCTTTCTTT.

The rearrangement uses TRBV9 and TRBJ2-7; 7 bases map to TRBD1. Trimming took 3 bases from V and 3 from J; bases not matched to a gene: 9. CDR1 and CDR2 (germline): SGDLS, YYNGEE. The CDR3 spans 15 residues. In DNA, the CDR3 is TGTGCCAGCAGCGCCAACCTAGGGACAGTCTACGAGCAGTACTTC. It is translated as CASSANLGTVYEQYF.

This clonotype showed up just a few times. J is TRBJ2-7 and V is TRBV30, with 8 bases lining up with TRBD2. Germline V gene lookup returns CDR1 GTSNPN and CDR2 SVGIG (reference sequence). V lost 3 bases to trimming and J lost 2 bases; unmatched junction nucleotides: 9. The CDR3 is 15 amino acids. CDR3 loop: CAWSERGGFTYEQYF. The CDR3 DNA follows: TGTGCCTGGAGCGAACGCGGGGGGTTCACCTACGAGCAGTACTTC.

The CDR3 bases are TGTGCCAGCAGCCATAGCAGGCAATCGGCGGGGCCGAAAAACATTCAGTACTTC. Encoded protein: CASSHSRQSAGPKNIQYF. V and J are TRBV14 and TRBJ2-4; perhaps TRBD2 as D (6 bases). The CDR3 is made up of 18 amino acids. V lost 3 bases and J lost 4, with 22 bases in between. The V gene's germline CDR1 is SGHDN and CDR2 FVKESK.

In this sample, this clonotype turned up many times. The chain employs TRBV28 and TRBJ1-2; no clear D gene. This CDR3 is 12 amino acids long. Trimming left V 5 bases short and J 4 bases short, with 8 bases between. Germline loops: CDR1 MDHEN, CDR2 SYDVKM. The CDR3 loop is CASSTRTYGYTF. CDR3 coding DNA: TGTGCCAGCAGTACCCGTACCTATGGCTACACCTTC.

This clonotype was seen at least ten times. V gene TRBV2 combines with J gene TRBJ2-7, with TRBD1 matching over 8 bases. Trimming took 3 bases from V and 2 from J; bases not matched to a gene: 9. The CDR3 length is 16 residues. CDR1 SNHLY and CDR2 FYNNEI come from the germline V gene. CDR3 sequence reads: CASSDPRTGIAYEQYF. DNA of the CDR3: TGTGCCAGCAGTGACCCACGGACAGGGATTGCCTACGAGCAGTACTTC. Together with reference TRBV2 and TRBJ2-7, the CDR3 gives the full variable domain: EPEVTQTPSHQVTQMGQEVILRCVPISNHLYFYWYRQILGQKVEFLVSFYNNEISEKSEIFDDQFSVERPDGSNFTLKIRSTKLEDSAMYFCASSDPRTGIAYEQYFGPGTRLTVT.

This clonotype was picked up many times. The chain recombines TRBV11-2 with TRBJ2-7; D is ambiguous. With 6 bases removed from V and 2 bases from J, the gap between germline ends came to 11 bases. CDR3 length equals 13 residues. Germline loops: CDR1 SGHAT, CDR2 FQNNGV. The CDR3 is CASSHFLTYEQYF. CDR3 coding DNA: TGTGCCAGCAGTCATTTCCTCACCTACGAGCAGTACTTC.

There are a few counts of this clonotype. This chain joins TRBV7-2 and TRBJ1-2; unclear D gene. Trimming removed 4 bases from V and 4 bases from J, with 13 bases in between. Germline V gene lookup returns CDR1 SGHTA and CDR2 FQGNSA. This CDR3 has 14 residues. CDR3 nucleotides: TGTGCCAGCAGCTCGACCGCCGGCTCCTATGGCTACACCTTC. It is translated as CASSSTAGSYGYTF.

Ten or more counts support this clonotype. The V gene is TRBV12-3 or TRBV12-4, the J gene TRBJ1-3, with D hard to call. This CDR3 region has 14 residues. The V end lost 5 bases, the J end lost 4 bases, and 12 bases lay between the germline ends. The DNA of the CDR3 is TGTGCCAGCAGTCCTTGGCTGCAGGGAAACACCATATATTTT. It is translated as CASSPWLQGNTIYF.

This clonotype was seen at least ten times. The chain links TRBV7-9 to TRBJ2-7; TRBD1 matches 8 bases. V lost 1 base and J lost 11; bases outside the gene matches: 4. Germline V gives CDR1 SEHNR, CDR2 FQNEAQ (reference sequence). This CDR3 comprises 12 residues. This chain's CDR3 is CASSLGQGAKYF. The CDR3 DNA is TGTGCCAGCAGCTTAGGGCAGGGGGCGAAGTACTTC.

The table lists this clonotype with many counts. The J gene is TRBJ2-7, the V gene TRBV11-1, with TRBD2 identical over 9 bases. V lost 5 bases to trimming and J lost 4 bases; unmatched junction nucleotides: 6. This CDR3 spans 14 amino acids. Looked up from germline, CDR1 is SGHAT and CDR2 is FQDESV (reference sequence). As DNA, the CDR3 is TGTGCCAGCAGCGGTAGCGGGAGTCGGTACGAGCAGTACTTC. Its translation is CASSGSGSRYEQYF.

This clonotype was counted at least ten times. The J gene is TRBJ1-4, the V gene TRBV13; no clear D gene. The CDR3 spans 15 residues. V was trimmed by 2 bases and J by 1 base, leaving 8 bases between them. Germline V gives CDR1 PRHDT, CDR2 FYEKMQ (reference sequence). The CDR3 DNA follows: TGTGCCAGCAGCTTACGACGGGGAACTAATGAAAAACTGTTTTTT. This codes for CASSLRRGTNEKLFF.

This clonotype has at least ten counts. The CDR3 reads CASSFGPGGGETQYF. In DNA, the CDR3 is TGTGCCAGCAGCTTCGGGCCCGGGGGGGGAGAGACCCAGTACTTC. The chain recombines TRBV13 with TRBJ2-5; TRBD2 agrees at 8 bases. This CDR3 region has 15 residues. Germline V gene sequence: CDR1 PRHDT, CDR2 FYEKMQ (reference sequence). The V gene end was trimmed by 3 bases and the J gene end by 4 bases; junction bases not matched to a gene: 7.

This sequence joins TRBV4-1 and TRBJ2-7; TRBD1 aligns across 8 bases. J was trimmed by 4 bases and V by 0 bases; bases with no gene match: 17. The CDR3 is 19 residues long. Germline CDR1 and CDR2: MGHRA and YSYEKL. The CDR3 coding sequence is TGCGCCAGCAGCCAAGATTGGGTCGTCCAGGACAGGGTGGGGTACGAGCAGTACTTC. Residues: CASSQDWVVQDRVGYEQYF.

This clonotype has a handful of counts. The V call is TRBV14, the J call TRBJ2-2; D not certain. Trimming cost V 0 bases and J 5 bases, with 4 bases left between them. The CDR3 sequence is 13 residues long. Germline V lookup: CDR1 SGHDN, CDR2 FVKESK. CDR3 protein: CASSQDRTGELFF. The CDR3 DNA reads as TGTGCCAGCAGCCAAGACCGGACCGGGGAGCTGTTTTTT.

This clonotype was observed a few times. The rearrangement uses TRBV5-1 and TRBJ2-5; 10 bases fit TRBD1. The CDR3 is 15 amino acids. CDR1 and CDR2 from the germline V gene are SGHRS and YFSETQ. Germline trimming cut 5 bases from V and 5 bases from J; bases unmatched to any gene: 9. The CDR3 nucleotides read TGCGCCAGCAGTGCGGCCCCGGGACAGGGGGAGACCCAGTACTTC. This codes for CASSAAPGQGETQYF.

The rearrangement joins TRBV18 to TRBJ2-2, with 12 bases matching TRBD1. The CDR3 totals 16 residues. In germline, CDR1 is KGHSH, CDR2 LQKENI. V shed 3 bases, J shed 5 bases, and the junction held 4 bases outside the gene matches. CDR3 sequence reads: CASSPGTGGATGELFF. CDR3 in DNA: TGTGCCAGCTCACCTGGGACAGGGGGCGCAACCGGGGAGCTGTTTTTT.

The chain is built from TRBV9 and TRBJ2-1; D ambiguous. V lost 2 bases and J lost 2, with 14 bases in between. The CDR3 loop spans 16 amino acids. Germline V CDR1 and CDR2: SGDLS, YYNGEE. The CDR3 nucleotides are TGTGCCAGCAGCGTCGGCGCCAGTGCGGCCTACAATGAGCAGTTCTTC. It encodes CASSVGASAAYNEQFF.

The CDR3 nucleotides read TGTGCCAGCTCAGCGGGACAGGGAATGAATCAGCCCCAGCATTTT. Translated, it gives CASSAGQGMNQPQHF. The chain couples TRBV18 to TRBJ1-5; 9 bases are shared with TRBD1. Trimming at V came to 5 bases and at J to 4 bases, leaving 6 bases not matched to a gene. CDR3 length: 15 residues. Germline assignment: CDR1 KGHSH and CDR2 LQKENI.

At least ten counts were recorded for this clonotype. The chain carries TRBV11-2 and TRBJ2-7; 7 bases line up with TRBD2. The V gene end was trimmed by 0 bases and the J gene end by 4 bases; junction bases not matched to a gene: 15. The CDR3 spans 18 residues. Looked up from germline, CDR1 is SGHAT and CDR2 is FQNNGV. DNA for the CDR3: TGTGCCAGCAGCTTAGATGGGGCCAGGGACTACGTCCATTACGAGCAGTACTTC. Amino acids: CASSLDGARDYVHYEQYF.

The V call is TRBV4-2, the J call TRBJ2-5; D possibly corresponds to TRBD2 (6 bases). Trimming left V 2 bases short and J 1 base short, with 11 bases between. Germline assignment: CDR1 LGHNA and CDR2 YNFKEQ. The CDR3 is made up of 15 amino acids. The CDR3 DNA reads TGTGCCAGCAGCCAACGGGGAGGCATCCAAGAGACCCAGTACTTC. This encodes CASSQRGGIQETQYF.

CDR3 sequence reads: CASSPTGEETEAFF. The CDR3 DNA reads as TGTGCCAGCAGCCCAACAGGGGAAGAAACTGAAGCTTTCTTT. The chain recombines TRBV5-6 with TRBJ1-1, with 7 bases aligning to TRBD1. Germline loops: CDR1 SGHDT, CDR2 YYEEEE. The V and J ends lost 4 bases and 5 bases, in that order; junction bases with no gene match: 8. This CDR3 region has 14 residues.

This clonotype was recorded many times. The genes are TRBV12-3 or TRBV12-4 and TRBJ1-6; D uncertain. Trimming took 7 bases from V and 2 from J, leaving 9 bases between them. This CDR3 region has 14 residues. CDR3 DNA sequence: TGTGCCAGCACGGACGGCGCCTATAATTCACCCCTCCACTTT. Protein: CASTDGAYNSPLHF.

This clonotype has only a few counts. At one of its ends the junction is not consistent with the germline gene, which may arise from a read error. The rearrangement links TRBV9 to TRBJ1-1; perhaps TRBD1 as D (6 bases). The length of the CDR3 is 15 residues. Germline V gives CDR1 SGDLS, CDR2 YYNGEE. CDR3 bases: TGTGCCAGCAGCGTAGTCCAAGGGGGGGTAACTGGAGCTTTCTTT. Translating it yields CASSVVQGGVTGAFF.